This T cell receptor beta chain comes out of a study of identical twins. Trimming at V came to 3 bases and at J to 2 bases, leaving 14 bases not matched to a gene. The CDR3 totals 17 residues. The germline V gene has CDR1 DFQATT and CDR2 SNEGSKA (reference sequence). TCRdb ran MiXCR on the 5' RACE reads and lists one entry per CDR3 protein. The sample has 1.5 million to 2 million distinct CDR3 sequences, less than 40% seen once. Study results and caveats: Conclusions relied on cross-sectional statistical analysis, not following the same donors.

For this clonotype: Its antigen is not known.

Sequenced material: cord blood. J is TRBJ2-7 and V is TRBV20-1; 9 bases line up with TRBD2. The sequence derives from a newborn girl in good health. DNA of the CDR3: TGCAGTGCTAGGAGGGCTCCCCTAGCGGGGTTGGCCTACGAGCAGTACTTC. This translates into CSARRAPLAGLAYEQYF.